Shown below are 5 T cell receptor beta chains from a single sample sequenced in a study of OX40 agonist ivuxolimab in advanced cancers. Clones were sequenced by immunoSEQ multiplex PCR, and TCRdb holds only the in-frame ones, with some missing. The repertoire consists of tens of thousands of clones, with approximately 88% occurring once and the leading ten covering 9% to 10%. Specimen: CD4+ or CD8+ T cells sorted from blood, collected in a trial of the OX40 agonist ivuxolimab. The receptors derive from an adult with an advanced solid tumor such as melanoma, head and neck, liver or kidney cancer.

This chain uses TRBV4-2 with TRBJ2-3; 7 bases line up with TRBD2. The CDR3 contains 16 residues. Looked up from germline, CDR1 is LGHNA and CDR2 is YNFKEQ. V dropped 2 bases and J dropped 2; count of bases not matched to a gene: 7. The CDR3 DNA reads TGTGCCAGCAGCCAAATGGGAGGGCCGGACACAGATACGCAGTATTTT. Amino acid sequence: CASSQMGGPDTDTQYF.

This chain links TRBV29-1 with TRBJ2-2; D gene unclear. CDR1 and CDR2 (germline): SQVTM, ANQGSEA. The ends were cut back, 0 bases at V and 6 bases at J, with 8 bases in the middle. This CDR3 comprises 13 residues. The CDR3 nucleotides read TGCAGCGTTGAAGATCAAGGACCCGGGGAGCTGTTTTTT. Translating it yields CSVEDQGPGELFF.

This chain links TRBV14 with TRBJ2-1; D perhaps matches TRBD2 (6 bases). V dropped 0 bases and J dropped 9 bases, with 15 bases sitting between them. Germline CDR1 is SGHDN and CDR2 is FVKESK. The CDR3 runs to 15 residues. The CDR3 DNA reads TGTGCCAGCAGCCAAGATTGGAGCGGGCGCGGTGAGCAGTTCTTC. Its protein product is CASSQDWSGRGEQFF.

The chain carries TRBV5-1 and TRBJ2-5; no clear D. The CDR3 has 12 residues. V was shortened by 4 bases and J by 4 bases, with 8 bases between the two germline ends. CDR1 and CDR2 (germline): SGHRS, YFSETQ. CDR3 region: CASSERLETQYF. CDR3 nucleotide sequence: TGCGCCAGCAGCGAACGCCTAGAGACCCAGTACTTC.

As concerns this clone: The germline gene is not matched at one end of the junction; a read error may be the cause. CDR3 DNA sequence: TGCAGCGTACAGGGGGCCTCCGACGAGCAGTACTTC. This translates into CSVQGASDEQYF. The V and J genes are TRBV29-1 and TRBJ2-7; 9 bases match TRBD1. The CDR3 runs 12 residues. Germline CDR1 SQVTM, CDR2 ANQGSEA.